Listed below are T cell receptor beta chains from one sample, sequenced in a study of early stage breast cancer tumors. Assay used: immunoSEQ multiplex PCR; TCRdb lists only in-frame clones, some missing. The table records tens of thousands of clones, just under 80% of them present only once. Sequencing was performed on blood. These receptors originate from a person in their 40s with breast cancer. Each CDR3 is given with its conserved first and last residue. D genes are given only for firm matches. The size field is filled for only some rows; it gives once, few, many or a size class.

V gene	D gene	J gene	clone size	CDR3 protein	CDR3 DNA
TRBV5-1	TRBD1	TRBJ1-4	-	CASSPGQPNEKLFF	TGCGCCAGCAGCCCGGGACAGCCTAATGAAAAACTGTTTTTT
TRBV30	-	TRBJ2-2	-	CAWSGESANTGELFF	TGTGCCTGGAGTGGGGAATCTGCGAACACCGGGGAGCTGTTTTTT
TRBV21-1	-	TRBJ1-5	medium-sized	CASTPRPRKRRSNQPQHF	TGTGCCAGCACCCCCAGGCCCCGCAAGAGGCGCTCCAATCAGCCCCAGCATTTT
TRBV11-2	-	TRBJ1-4	-	CASSLLVRPNEKLFF	TGTGCCAGCAGCTTATTGGTGCGTCCTAATGAAAAACTGTTTTTT
TRBV2	TRBD1	TRBJ2-7	-	CASRLQGASYEQYF	TGTGCCAGCAGGCTACAGGGGGCCTCCTACGAGCAGTACTTC
TRBV30	-	TRBJ1-3	once	CAWNRPTYSGNTIYF	TGTGCCTGGAATCGTCCAACCTACTCTGGAAACACCATATATTTT
TRBV4-2	-	TRBJ2-7	-	CASSQDWATNYEQYF	TGTGCCAGCAGCCAAGATTGGGCTACTAACTACGAGCAGTACTTC
TRBV7-9	TRBD2	TRBJ2-1	-	CASSSLSGRARNEQFF	TGTGCCAGCAGCTCCCTTAGCGGGAGGGCCAGGAATGAGCAGTTCTTC
TRBV10-3	-	TRBJ2-7	-	CAISVTQSYEQYF	TGTGCCATCAGTGTGACCCAGTCCTACGAGCAGTACTTC
TRBV6-4	TRBD1	TRBJ2-3	-	CASSEGGEHTDTQYF	TGTGCCAGCAGTGAAGGGGGCGAGCACACAGATACGCAGTATTTT
TRBV27	-	TRBJ1-2	few	CASSLSQTGNGYTF	TGTGCCAGCAGTTTATCCCAAACAGGAAATGGCTACACCTTC
TRBV2	-	TRBJ1-1	once	CASMRRGGNTEAFF	TGTGCCAGCATGAGGCGGGGGGGAAACACTGAAGCTTTCTTT
TRBV7-2	TRBD1	TRBJ1-5	once	CASRPTGGAGQPQHF	TGTGCCAGCCGCCCAACAGGGGGCGCGGGTCAGCCCCAGCATTTT
TRBV4-1	-	TRBJ2-1	-	CASGIASGPYNEQFF	TGCGCCAGCGGTATAGCGTCGGGTCCCTACAATGAGCAGTTCTTC
TRBV5-6	TRBD1	TRBJ1-4	-	CASSPTLIRPGQSNEKLFF	TGTGCCAGCAGCCCAACCCTCATTCGCCCGGGACAGTCAAATGAAAAACTGTTTTTT
TRBV14	TRBD2	TRBJ2-5	-	CASSPGLAGGGETQYF	TGTGCCAGCAGCCCTGGACTAGCGGGAGGAGGAGAGACCCAGTACTTC
TRBV7-3	-	TRBJ1-2	once	CASSLIGGDYGYTF	TGTGCCAGCAGCTTAATTGGGGGGGACTATGGCTACACCTTC
TRBV18	TRBD2	TRBJ2-1	-	CASSPPGLAGGPGNEQFF	TGTGCCAGCTCACCCCCGGGACTAGCGGGAGGGCCAGGCAATGAGCAGTTCTTC
TRBV13	TRBD1	TRBJ2-2	-	CASSYGQGMAGELFF	TGTGCCAGCAGCTATGGACAGGGGATGGCCGGGGAGCTGTTTTTT
TRBV5-1	-	TRBJ2-6	-	CASSLGGAVYSGANVLTF	TGCGCCAGCAGCTTAGGGGGGGCCGTATACTCTGGGGCCAACGTCCTGACTTTC
TRBV6-6	-	TRBJ2-5	-	CASSPDSDRATQYF	TGTGCCAGCAGCCCAGACTCGGACCGTGCGACCCAGTACTTC
TRBV4-1	TRBD2	TRBJ2-5	-	CASSSEGLAQTQETQYF	TGCGCCAGCAGCTCGGAGGGACTAGCGCAAACCCAAGAGACCCAGTACTTC